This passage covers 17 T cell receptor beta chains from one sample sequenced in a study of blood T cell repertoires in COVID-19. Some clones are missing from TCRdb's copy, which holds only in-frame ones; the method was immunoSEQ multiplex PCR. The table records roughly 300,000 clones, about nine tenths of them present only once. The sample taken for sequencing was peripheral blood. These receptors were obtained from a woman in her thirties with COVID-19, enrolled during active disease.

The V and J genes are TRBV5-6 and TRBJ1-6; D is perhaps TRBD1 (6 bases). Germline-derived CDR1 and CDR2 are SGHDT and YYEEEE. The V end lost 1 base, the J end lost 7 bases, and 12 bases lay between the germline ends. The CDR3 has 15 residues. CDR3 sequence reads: CASSLLGQGNSPLHF. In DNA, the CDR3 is TGTGCCAGCAGCTTGCTTGGCCAGGGGAATTCACCCCTCCACTTT.

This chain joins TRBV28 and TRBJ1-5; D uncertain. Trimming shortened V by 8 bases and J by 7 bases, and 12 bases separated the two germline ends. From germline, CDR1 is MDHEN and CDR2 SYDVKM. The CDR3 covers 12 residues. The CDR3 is CASLSVGQPQHF. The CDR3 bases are TGTGCCAGCTTAAGTGTCGGGCAGCCCCAGCATTTT.

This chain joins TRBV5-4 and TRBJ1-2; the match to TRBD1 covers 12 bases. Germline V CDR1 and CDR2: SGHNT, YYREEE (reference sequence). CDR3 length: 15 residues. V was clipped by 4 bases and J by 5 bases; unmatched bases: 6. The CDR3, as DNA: TGTGCCAGCAGCGGGAGGGGACAGGGGGCGTATGGCTACACCTTC. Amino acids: CASSGRGQGAYGYTF.

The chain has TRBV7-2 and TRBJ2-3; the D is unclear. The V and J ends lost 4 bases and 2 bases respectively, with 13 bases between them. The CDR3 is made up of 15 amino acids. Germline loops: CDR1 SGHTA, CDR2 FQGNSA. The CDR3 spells CASSSRVPSTDTQYF. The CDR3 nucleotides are TGTGCCAGCAGCTCCCGGGTTCCCTCCACAGATACGCAGTATTTT.

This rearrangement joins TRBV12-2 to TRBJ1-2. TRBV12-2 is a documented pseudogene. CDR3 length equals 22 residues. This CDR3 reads CASRLAQKSPVVPEIAEYGYTF. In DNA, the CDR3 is TGTGCAAGTCGCTTAGCGCAAAAGTCCCCAGTGGTTCCCGAGATCGCGGAGTATGGCTACACCTTC.

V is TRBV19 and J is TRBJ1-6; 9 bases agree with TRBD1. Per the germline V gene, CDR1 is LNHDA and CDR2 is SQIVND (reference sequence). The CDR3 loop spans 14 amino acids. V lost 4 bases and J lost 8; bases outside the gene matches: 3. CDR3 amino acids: CASSKGQGDSPLHF. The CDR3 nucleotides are TGTGCCAGTAGTAAGGGACAGGGTGATTCACCCCTCCACTTT.

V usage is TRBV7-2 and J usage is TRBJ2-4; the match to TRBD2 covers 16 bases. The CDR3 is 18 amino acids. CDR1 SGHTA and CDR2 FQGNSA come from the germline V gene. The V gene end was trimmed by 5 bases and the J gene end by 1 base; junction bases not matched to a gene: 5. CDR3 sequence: CASSPPGLAGGAKNIQYF. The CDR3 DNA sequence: TGTGCCAGCAGCCCGCCGGGACTAGCGGGGGGGGCCAAAAACATTCAGTACTTC.

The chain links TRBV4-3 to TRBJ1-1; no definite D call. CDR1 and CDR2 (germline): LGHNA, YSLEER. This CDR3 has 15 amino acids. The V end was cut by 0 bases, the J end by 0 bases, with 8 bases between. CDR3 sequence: CASSQEHTVNTEAFF. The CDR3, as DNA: TGCGCCAGCAGCCAAGAGCACACAGTGAACACTGAAGCTTTCTTT.

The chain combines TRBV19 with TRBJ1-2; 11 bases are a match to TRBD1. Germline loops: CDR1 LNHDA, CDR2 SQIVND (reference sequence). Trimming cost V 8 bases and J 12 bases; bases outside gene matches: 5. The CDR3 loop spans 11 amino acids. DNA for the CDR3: TGTGCCAGTTCCCGGACAGGGGGCCACACCTTC. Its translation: CASSRTGGHTF.

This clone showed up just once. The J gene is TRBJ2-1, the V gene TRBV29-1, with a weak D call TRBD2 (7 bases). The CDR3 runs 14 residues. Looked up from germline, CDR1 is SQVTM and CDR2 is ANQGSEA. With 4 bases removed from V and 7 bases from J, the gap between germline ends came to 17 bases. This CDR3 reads CSVAGGRLPNEQFF. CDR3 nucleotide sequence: TGCAGCGTTGCCGGGGGGCGCCTTCCTAATGAGCAGTTCTTC.

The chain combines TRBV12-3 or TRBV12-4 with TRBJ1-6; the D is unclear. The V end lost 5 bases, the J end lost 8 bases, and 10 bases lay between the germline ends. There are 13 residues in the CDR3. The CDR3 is CASSLLIHSPLHF. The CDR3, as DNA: TGTGCCAGCAGTCTACTGATACATTCACCCCTCCACTTT.

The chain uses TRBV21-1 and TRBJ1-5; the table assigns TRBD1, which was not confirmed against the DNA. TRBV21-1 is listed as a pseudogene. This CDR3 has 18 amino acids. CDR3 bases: TGTGCCAGCAGCTACCCCGGGACAGGGGTTTATAGCAATCAGCCCCAGCATTTT. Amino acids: CASSYPGTGVYSNQPQHF.

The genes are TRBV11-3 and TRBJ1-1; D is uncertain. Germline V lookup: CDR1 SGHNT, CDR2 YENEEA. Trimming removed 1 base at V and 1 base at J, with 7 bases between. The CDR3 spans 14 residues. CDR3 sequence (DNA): TGTGCCAGCAGCTTAGGTGGCGGGAACACTGAAGCTTTCTTT. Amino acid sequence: CASSLGGGNTEAFF.

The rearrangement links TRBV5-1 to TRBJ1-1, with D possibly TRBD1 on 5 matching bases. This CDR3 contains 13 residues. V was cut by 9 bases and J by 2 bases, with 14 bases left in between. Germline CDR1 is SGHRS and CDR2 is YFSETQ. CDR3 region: CATSMGGNTEAFF. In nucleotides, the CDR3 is TGCGCCACCTCAATGGGGGGAAACACTGAAGCTTTCTTT.

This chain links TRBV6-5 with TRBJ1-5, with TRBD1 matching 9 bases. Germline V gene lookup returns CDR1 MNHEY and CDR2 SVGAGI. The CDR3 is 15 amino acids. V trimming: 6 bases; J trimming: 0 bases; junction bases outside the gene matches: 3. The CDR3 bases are TGTGCCAGCAGGGACAGGGGCCATAGCAATCAGCCCCAGCATTTT. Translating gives CASRDRGHSNQPQHF.

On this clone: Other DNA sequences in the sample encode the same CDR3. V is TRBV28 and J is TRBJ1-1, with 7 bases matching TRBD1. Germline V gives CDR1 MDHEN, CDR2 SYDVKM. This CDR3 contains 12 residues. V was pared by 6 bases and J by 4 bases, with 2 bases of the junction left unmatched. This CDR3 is CASRSGGTEAFF. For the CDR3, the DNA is TGTGCCAGCAGGTCAGGGGGCACTGAAGCTTTCTTT.

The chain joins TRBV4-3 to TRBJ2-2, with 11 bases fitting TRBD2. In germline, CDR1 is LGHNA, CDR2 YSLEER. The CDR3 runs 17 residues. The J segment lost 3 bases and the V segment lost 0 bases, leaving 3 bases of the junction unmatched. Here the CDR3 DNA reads TGCGCCAGCAGCCAAGATAGCGGGGGGGCAGACACCGGGGAGCTGTTTTTT. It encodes CASSQDSGGADTGELFF.